The clone carrying this T cell receptor (beta chain) was recorded many times. Its antigen is unknown. Germline CDR1 and CDR2: LGHDT and YNNKEL (reference sequence). This CDR3 spans 14 amino acids. V trimming: 4 bases; J trimming: 4 bases; junction bases outside the gene matches: 6. The data were taken from a study of regulatory T cells in long-lasting Graves disease. Study-level results: Among samples with persistent disease, TRBV28, TRBJ1-2 and TRBJ2-5 were favored.

Noted time point: persistent/refractory GD, antithyroid drugs over 5 years with positive TRAb. The TCR library was made from RNA extracted from PBMCs. Blood from the periphery, around 9.3 milliliters in all, was drawn into EDTA tubes. Arm-PCR of CDR3 regions and iRepertoire HTBI primers were used to build TCR beta libraries. One entry per CDR3 protein, called by TCRdb with MiXCR from the multiplex PCR reads. The data contain approximately 400,000 distinct CDR3 sequences, more than 20% of them singletons. The sequenced sample was peripheral blood mononuclear cells (PBMCs), obtained when the disease was refractory, from a patient treated with antithyroid drugs. This TCR was recovered from a woman in her forties with Graves disease. J is TRBJ1-1 and V is TRBV3-1; 7 bases agree with TRBD1. For the CDR3, the DNA is TGTGCCAGCAGCCGCGTCGGGACAGCCACTGAAGCTTTCTTT. The encoded protein is CASSRVGTATEAFF.